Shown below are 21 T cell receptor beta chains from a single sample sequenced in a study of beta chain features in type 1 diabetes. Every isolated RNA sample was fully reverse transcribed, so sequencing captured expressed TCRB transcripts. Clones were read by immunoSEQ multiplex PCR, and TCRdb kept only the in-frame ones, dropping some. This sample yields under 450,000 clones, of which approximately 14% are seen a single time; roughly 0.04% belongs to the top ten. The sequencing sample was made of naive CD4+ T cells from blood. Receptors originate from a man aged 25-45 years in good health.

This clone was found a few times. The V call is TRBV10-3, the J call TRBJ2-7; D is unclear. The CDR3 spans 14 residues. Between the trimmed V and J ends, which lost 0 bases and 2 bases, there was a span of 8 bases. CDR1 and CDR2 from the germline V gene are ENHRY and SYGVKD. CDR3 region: CAISESVRTYEQYF. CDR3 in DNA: TGTGCCATCAGTGAGTCGGTAAGGACCTACGAGCAGTACTTC.

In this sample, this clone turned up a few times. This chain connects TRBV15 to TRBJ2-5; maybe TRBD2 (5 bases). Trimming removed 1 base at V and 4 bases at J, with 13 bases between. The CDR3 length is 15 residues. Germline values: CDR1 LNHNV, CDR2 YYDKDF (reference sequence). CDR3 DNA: TGTGCCACCAGCAGAGTTGGTAGTCGGGGAGAGACCCAGTACTTC. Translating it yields CATSRVGSRGETQYF.

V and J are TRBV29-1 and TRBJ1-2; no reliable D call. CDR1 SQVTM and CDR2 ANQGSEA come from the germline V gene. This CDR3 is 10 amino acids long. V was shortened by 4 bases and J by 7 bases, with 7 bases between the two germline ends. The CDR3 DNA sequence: TGCAGCGTTGTCGGGTCTGGCTACACCTTC. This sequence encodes CSVVGSGYTF.

CDR3 DNA sequence: TGTGCCAGCATACTGGGGGAGCTAACCTACAATGAGCAGTTCTTC. It is translated as CASILGELTYNEQFF. The chain links TRBV27 to TRBJ2-1; D possibly matches TRBD1 or TRBD2 (5 bases each). The V gene lost 7 bases and the J gene lost 2 bases, with 15 bases spanning the gap. The germline V gene encodes CDR1 MNHEY and CDR2 SMNVEV (reference sequence). The CDR3 spans 15 residues.

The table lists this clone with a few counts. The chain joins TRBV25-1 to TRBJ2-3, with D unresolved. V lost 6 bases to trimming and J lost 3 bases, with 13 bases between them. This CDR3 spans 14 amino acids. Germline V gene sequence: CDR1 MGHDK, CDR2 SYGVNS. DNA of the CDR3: TGTGCCAGCAGATCGGTGGGGTTGACAGATACGCAGTATTTT. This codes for CASRSVGLTDTQYF. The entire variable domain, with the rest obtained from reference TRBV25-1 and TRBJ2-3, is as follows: EADIYQTPRYLVIGTGKKITLECSQTMGHDKMYWYQQDPGMELHLIHYSYGVNSTEKGDLSSESTVSRIRTEHFPLTLESARPSHTSQYLCASRSVGLTDTQYFGPGTRLTVL.

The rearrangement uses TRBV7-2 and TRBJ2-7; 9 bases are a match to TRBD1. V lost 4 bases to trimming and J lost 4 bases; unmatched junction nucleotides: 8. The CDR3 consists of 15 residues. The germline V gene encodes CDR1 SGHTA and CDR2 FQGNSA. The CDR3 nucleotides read TGTGCCAGCAGCTCCCCGGGACAGGGTACATACGAGCAGTACTTC. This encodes CASSSPGQGTYEQYF.

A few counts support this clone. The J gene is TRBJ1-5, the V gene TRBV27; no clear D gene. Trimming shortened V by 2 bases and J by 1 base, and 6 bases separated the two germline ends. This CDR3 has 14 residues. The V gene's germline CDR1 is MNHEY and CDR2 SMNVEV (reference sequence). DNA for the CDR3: TGTGCCAGCAGTTTAGGAGGAAGCAATCAGCCCCAGCATTTT. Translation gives CASSLGGSNQPQHF.

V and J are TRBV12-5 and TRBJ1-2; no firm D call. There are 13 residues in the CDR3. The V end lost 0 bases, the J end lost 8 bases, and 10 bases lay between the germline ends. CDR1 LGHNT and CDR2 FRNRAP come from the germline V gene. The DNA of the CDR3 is TGTGCTAGTGGTTTGGTCGCCAAGTACGGCTACACCTTC. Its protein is CASGLVAKYGYTF. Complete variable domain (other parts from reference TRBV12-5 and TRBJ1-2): DARVTQTPRHKVTEMGQEVTMRCQPILGHNTVFWYRQTMMQGLELLAYFRNRAPLDDSGMPKDRFSAEMPDATLATLKIQPSEPRDSAVYFCASGLVAKYGYTFGSGTRLTVV.

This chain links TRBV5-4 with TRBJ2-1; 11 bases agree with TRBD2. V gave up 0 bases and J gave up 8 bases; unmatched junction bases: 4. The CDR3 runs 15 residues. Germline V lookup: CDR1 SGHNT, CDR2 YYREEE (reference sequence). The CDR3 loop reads CASSLGLAGGDEQFF. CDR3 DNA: TGTGCCAGCAGCTTGGGTCTAGCGGGAGGAGATGAGCAGTTCTTC.

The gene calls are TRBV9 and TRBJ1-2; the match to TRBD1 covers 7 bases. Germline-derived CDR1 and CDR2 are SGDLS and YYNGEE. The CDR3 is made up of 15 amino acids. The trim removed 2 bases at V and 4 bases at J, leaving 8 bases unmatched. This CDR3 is CASSVAQGRGYGYTF. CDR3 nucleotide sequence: TGTGCCAGCAGCGTTGCACAGGGGAGGGGCTATGGCTACACCTTC.

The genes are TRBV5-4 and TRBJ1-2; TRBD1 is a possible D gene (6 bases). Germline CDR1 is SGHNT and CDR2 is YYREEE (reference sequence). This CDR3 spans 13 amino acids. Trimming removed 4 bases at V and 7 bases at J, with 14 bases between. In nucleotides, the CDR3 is TGTGCCAGCAGCCAAGCAGGGGTGGCTGGCTACACCTTC. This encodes CASSQAGVAGYTF.

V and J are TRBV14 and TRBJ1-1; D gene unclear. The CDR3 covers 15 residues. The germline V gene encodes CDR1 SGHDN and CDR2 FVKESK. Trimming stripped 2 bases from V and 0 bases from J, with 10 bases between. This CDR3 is CASSQIGVMNTEAFF. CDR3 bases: TGTGCCAGCAGCCAAATCGGGGTGATGAACACTGAAGCTTTCTTT. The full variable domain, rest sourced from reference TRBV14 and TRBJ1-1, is EAGVTQFPSHSVIEKGQTVTLRCDPISGHDNLYWYRRVMGKEIKFLLHFVKESKQDESGMPNNRFLAERTGGTYSTLKVQPAELEDSGVYFCASSQIGVMNTEAFFGQGTRLTVV.

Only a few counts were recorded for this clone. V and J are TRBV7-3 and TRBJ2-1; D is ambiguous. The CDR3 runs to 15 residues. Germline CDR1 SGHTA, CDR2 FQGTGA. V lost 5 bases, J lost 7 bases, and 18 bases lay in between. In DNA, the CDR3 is TGTGCCAGCAGCCCCCGGATAGCTGGGTTGAATGAGCAGTTCTTC. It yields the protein CASSPRIAGLNEQFF.

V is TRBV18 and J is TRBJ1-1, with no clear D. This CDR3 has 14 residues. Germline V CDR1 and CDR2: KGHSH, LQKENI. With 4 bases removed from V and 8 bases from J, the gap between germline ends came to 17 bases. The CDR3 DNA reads TGTGCCAGCTCACGGTCGCAGGCTGTACCGGAAGCTTTCTTT. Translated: CASSRSQAVPEAFF. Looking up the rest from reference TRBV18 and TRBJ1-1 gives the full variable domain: NAGVMQNPRHLVRRRGQEARLRCSPMKGHSHVYWYRQLPEEGLKFMVYLQKENIIDESGMPKERFSAEFPKEGPSILRIQQVVRGDSAAYFCASSRSQAVPEAFFGQGTRLTVV.

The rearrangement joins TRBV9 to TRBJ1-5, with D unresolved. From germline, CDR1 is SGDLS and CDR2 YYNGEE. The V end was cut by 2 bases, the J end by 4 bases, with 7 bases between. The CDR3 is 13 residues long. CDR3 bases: TGTGCCAGCAGCGTGGATGTAAATCAGCCCCAGCATTTT. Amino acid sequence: CASSVDVNQPQHF.

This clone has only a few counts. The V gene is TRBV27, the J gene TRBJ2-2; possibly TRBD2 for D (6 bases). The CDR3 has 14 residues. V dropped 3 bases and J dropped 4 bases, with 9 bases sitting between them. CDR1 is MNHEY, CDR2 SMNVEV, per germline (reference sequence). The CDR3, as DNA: TGTGCCAGCAGTTTTGATAGCGGCACCGGGGAGCTGTTTTTT. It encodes CASSFDSGTGELFF.

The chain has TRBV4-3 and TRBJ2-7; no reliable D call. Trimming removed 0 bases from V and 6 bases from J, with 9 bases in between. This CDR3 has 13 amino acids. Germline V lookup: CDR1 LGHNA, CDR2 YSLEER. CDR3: CASSQDRFGEQYF. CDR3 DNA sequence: TGCGCCAGCAGCCAAGATCGTTTTGGCGAGCAGTACTTC.

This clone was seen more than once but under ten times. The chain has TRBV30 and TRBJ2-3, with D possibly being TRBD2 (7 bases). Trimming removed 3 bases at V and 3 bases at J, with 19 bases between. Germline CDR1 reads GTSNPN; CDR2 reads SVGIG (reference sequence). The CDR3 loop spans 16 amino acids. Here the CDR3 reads CAWRRGGQGGTDTQYF. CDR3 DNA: TGTGCCTGGAGGAGGGGGGGTCAGGGAGGTACAGATACGCAGTATTTT.

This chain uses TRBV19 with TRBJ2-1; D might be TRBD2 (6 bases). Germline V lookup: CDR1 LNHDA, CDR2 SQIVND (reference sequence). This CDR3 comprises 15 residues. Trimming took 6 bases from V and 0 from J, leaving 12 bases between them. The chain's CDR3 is CASSGRGRSYNEQFF. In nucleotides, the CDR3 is TGTGCCAGTAGCGGGCGGGGTCGCTCCTACAATGAGCAGTTCTTC.

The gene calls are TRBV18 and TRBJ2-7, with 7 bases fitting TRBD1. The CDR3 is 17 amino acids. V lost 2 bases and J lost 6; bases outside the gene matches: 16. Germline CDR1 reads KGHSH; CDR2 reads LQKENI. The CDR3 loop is CASSPETGFPRPAEQYV. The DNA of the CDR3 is TGTGCCAGCTCACCAGAGACAGGGTTTCCTCGCCCGGCCGAGCAGTACGTC.

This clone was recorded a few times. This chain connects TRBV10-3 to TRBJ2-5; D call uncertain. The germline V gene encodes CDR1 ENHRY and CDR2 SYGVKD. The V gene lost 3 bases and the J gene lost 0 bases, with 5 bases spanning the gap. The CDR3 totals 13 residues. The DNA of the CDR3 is TGTGCCATCAGTGACTACAACCAAGAGACCCAGTACTTC. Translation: CAISDYNQETQYF.